Presented here are 25 T cell receptor beta chains from one specimen sequenced in a study of cytomegalovirus exposure and HLA in healthy donors. It was with 60 Vbeta and 13 Jbeta primers that the PCR ran. The table came from immunoSEQ multiplex PCR; TCRdb's copy has only in-frame clones and leaves some out. The sample has about 180,000 clones; around four fifths are singletons. The sequenced material came from PBMCs. These receptors were collected from a woman in her thirties in good health and CMV-seronegative.

A few counts support this clone. This chain connects TRBV6-6 to TRBJ2-1, with 11 bases aligning to TRBD2. The V segment lost 0 bases and the J segment 7 bases; nucleotides outside the gene matches: 5. The CDR3 length is 16 residues. Germline loops: CDR1 MNHNY, CDR2 SVGAGI (reference sequence). The DNA for the CDR3 is TGTGCCAGCAGTTACTCGAGGCTAGCGGGGGGAAATGAGCAGTTCTTC. This encodes CASSYSRLAGGNEQFF.

The chain recombines TRBV30 with TRBJ2-2; D is perhaps TRBD1 (5 bases). Germline V gene data show CDR1 as GTSNPN and CDR2 as SVGIG (reference sequence). V lost 4 bases to trimming and J lost 5 bases, with 11 bases between them. There are 13 residues in the CDR3. The CDR3 DNA sequence: TGTGCCTGGAAGGCAGGGCTTACCGGGGAGCTGTTTTTT. Protein product: CAWKAGLTGELFF.

This clone has a single count. The gene calls are TRBV30 and TRBJ2-5, with D tentatively TRBD1 (6 bases). The J call is in doubt because the DNA end fits TRBJ2-7 better. CDR3 size: 13 residues. Germline V gene lookup returns CDR1 GTSNPN and CDR2 SVGIG (reference sequence). The CDR3 here is CAWSQDSPLEQYF. The CDR3 bases are TGTGCCTGGAGTCAGGACAGTCCCCTCGAGCAGTACTTC.

The chain employs TRBV12-5 and TRBJ2-7, with D tentatively TRBD2 (6 bases). Trimming pared 5 bases from V and 3 bases from J, leaving 11 bases between. Germline CDR1 and CDR2: LGHNT and FRNRAP. This CDR3 is built from 13 residues. CDR3 loop: CASGRGGFYEQYF. Written as DNA, the CDR3 is TGTGCTAGTGGTCGGGGAGGTTTCTACGAGCAGTACTTC.

V usage is TRBV10-3 and J usage is TRBJ2-7, with 10 positions matching TRBD2. The ends lost 8 bases at V and 6 bases at J; junction bases unmatched: 10. The CDR3 length is 14 residues. Germline loops: CDR1 ENHRY, CDR2 SYGVKD. The CDR3 sequence is CAIGPSASGGEQYF. As DNA, the CDR3 is TGTGCCATCGGCCCTAGCGCTAGCGGGGGCGAGCAGTACTTC.

The rearrangement joins TRBV19 to TRBJ1-1; the D gene is possibly TRBD1 (6 bases). This CDR3 is built from 12 residues. The germline V gene has CDR1 LNHDA and CDR2 SQIVND (reference sequence). The V and J ends lost 2 bases and 5 bases respectively, with 6 bases between them. The CDR3 spells CASSIQGTEAFF. In DNA form, the CDR3 reads TGTGCCAGTAGTATACAGGGGACTGAAGCTTTCTTT.

The chain joins TRBV25-1 to TRBJ2-1; unclear D gene. The CDR3 totals 11 residues. V was shortened by 4 bases and J by 5 bases, with 3 bases between the two germline ends. From germline, CDR1 is MGHDK and CDR2 SYGVNS. The DNA for the CDR3 is TGTGCCAGCAGTGGTAACAATGAGCAGTTCTTC. It specifies CASSGNNEQFF.

This clone was counted once. The chain recombines TRBV7-3 with TRBJ1-1; tentative D call: TRBD1 (5 bases). CDR3 length: 15 residues. The ends were cut back, 5 bases at V and 0 bases at J, with 13 bases in the middle. Germline values: CDR1 SGHTA, CDR2 FQGTGA. CDR3 coding DNA: TGTGCCAGCAGCCAGCAGGGTACCATGAACACTGAAGCTTTCTTT. Translating gives CASSQQGTMNTEAFF.

The table lists this clone with a count of one. The rearrangement links TRBV5-6 to TRBJ2-7; D unclear. The ends were cut back, 4 bases at V and 3 bases at J, with 14 bases in the middle. Germline V lookup: CDR1 SGHDT, CDR2 YYEEEE. The CDR3 loop spans 14 amino acids. The CDR3 DNA follows: TGTGCCAGCAGCGGAACGACACAAGGCTACGAGCAGTACTTC. Amino acid sequence: CASSGTTQGYEQYF. Combining the CDR3 with reference TRBV5-6 and TRBJ2-7 gives the whole variable domain DAGVTQSPTHLIKTRGQQVTLRCSPKSGHDTVSWYQQALGQGPQFIFQYYEEEERQRGNFPDRFSGHQFPNYSSELNVNALLLGDSALYLCASSGTTQGYEQYFGPGTRLTVT.

This rearrangement joins TRBV4-3 to TRBJ2-1, with a weak D call TRBD2 (6 bases). The CDR3 is 15 residues long. Trimming removed 2 bases at V and 9 bases at J, with 17 bases between. Germline CDR1 is LGHNA and CDR2 is YSLEER. The CDR3: CASSQQGLSETEQFF. The CDR3 DNA sequence: TGCGCCAGCAGCCAACAGGGACTTAGCGAGACTGAGCAGTTCTTC.

The chain uses TRBV7-2 and TRBJ2-1, with 9 nucleotides matching TRBD2. Germline CDR1 and CDR2: SGHTA and FQGNSA. CDR3 size: 15 residues. V was clipped by 6 bases and J by 6 bases; unmatched bases: 9. DNA for the CDR3: TGTGCCAGCAGGGTGACTAGCGGAAGAATCAATGAGCAGTTCTTC. Translated: CASRVTSGRINEQFF.

The genes are TRBV9 and TRBJ2-5; TRBD2 aligns across 7 bases. J lost 9 bases, V lost 4 bases, and 6 bases had no gene match. Germline loops: CDR1 SGDLS, CDR2 YYNGEE. There are 12 residues in the CDR3. The CDR3 sequence is CASSPDSGAQYF. Written as DNA, the CDR3 is TGTGCCAGCAGCCCCGACAGCGGGGCCCAGTACTTC. The full variable domain, in which reference TRBV9 and TRBJ2-5 provide the parts outside the CDR3, is DSGVTQTPKHLITATGQRVTLRCSPRSGDLSVYWYQQSLDQGLQFLIQYYNGEERAKGNILERFSAQQFPDLHSELNLSSLELGDSALYFCASSPDSGAQYFGPGTRLLVL.

The CDR3: CASSQNEGWDQPQHF. The CDR3 region has the DNA TGTGCCAGCTCCCAGAATGAGGGTTGGGATCAGCCCCAGCATTTT. This chain links TRBV18 with TRBJ1-5; D unclear. The germline V gene has CDR1 KGHSH and CDR2 LQKENI. This CDR3 has 15 amino acids. V lost 6 bases to trimming and J lost 5 bases, with 17 bases between them.

This clone turned up a few times. The chain couples TRBV5-1 to TRBJ2-5; a possible D gene is TRBD2 (5 bases). The CDR3 is 14 residues long. V lost 2 bases and J 0 bases, leaving 8 bases between the germline ends. The germline CDR1 and CDR2 sequences are SGHRS and YFSETQ. CDR3 region: CASSFRGDQETQYF. DNA for the CDR3: TGCGCCAGCAGCTTCCGGGGAGACCAAGAGACCCAGTACTTC.

The chain is built from TRBV7-2 and TRBJ1-2; 12 bases agree with TRBD1. The CDR3 is 15 residues long. CDR1 is SGHTA and CDR2 is FQGNSA in the germline V gene. V lost 2 bases, J lost 8 bases, and 6 bases stayed unmatched. The CDR3 bases are TGTGCCAGCAGCTTATCCGGAGGGACAGGGGGCGGCTACACCTTC. Translating gives CASSLSGGTGGGYTF.

This clone appeared once. This chain joins TRBV30 and TRBJ1-5, with D possibly being TRBD1 (6 bases). V lost 1 base and J lost 3, with 10 bases in between. The CDR3 totals 14 residues. From germline, CDR1 is GTSNPN and CDR2 SVGIG (reference sequence). This chain's CDR3 is CAWSAGQYNQPQHF. The DNA for the CDR3 is TGTGCCTGGAGTGCTGGACAGTACAATCAGCCCCAGCATTTT.

The CDR3 nucleotides read TGCGCCAGCAGCCAAGGACAGGGGGCGTCGCAGCCCCAGCATTTT. This codes for CASSQGQGASQPQHF. The chain couples TRBV4-1 to TRBJ1-5, with TRBD1 identical over 10 bases. The CDR3 is made up of 15 amino acids. Germline V gives CDR1 MGHRA, CDR2 YSYEKL. Unmatched junction bases numbered 4, after V lost 1 base and J lost 7 bases.

This clone was counted a few times. V is TRBV5-1 and J is TRBJ1-1; 9 nucleotides line up with TRBD1. The CDR3 spans 15 residues. Germline V gene sequence: CDR1 SGHRS, CDR2 YFSETQ. Trimming took 3 bases from V and 1 from J; bases not matched to a gene: 4. CDR3 in amino acids: CASSSTGGWNTEAFF. The CDR3 nucleotides are TGCGCCAGCAGCTCCACAGGGGGCTGGAACACTGAAGCTTTCTTT.

Notes on this clone: The same CDR3 can be traced to other DNA sequences in this sample. This sequence joins TRBV5-1 and TRBJ1-5; D is possibly TRBD1 (6 bases). The germline CDR1 and CDR2 sequences are SGHRS and YFSETQ. The V gene lost 2 bases and the J gene lost 5 bases, with 8 bases spanning the gap. This CDR3 has 13 residues. The CDR3 region has the DNA TGCGCCAGCAGCTTAGGGGGAGATCAGCCCCAGCATTTT. Translation gives CASSLGGDQPQHF.

The genes are TRBV7-2 and TRBJ1-1; the D is unclear. The germline V gene encodes CDR1 SGHTA and CDR2 FQGNSA. V was cut by 0 bases and J by 6 bases, with 8 bases left in between. This CDR3 comprises 13 residues. CDR3 sequence (DNA): TGTGCCAGCAGCTTAGCCCACTACGCTGAAGCTTTCTTT. Protein: CASSLAHYAEAFF.

The chain carries TRBV10-3 and TRBJ2-7, with 11 nucleotides matching TRBD1. Germline V lookup: CDR1 ENHRY, CDR2 SYGVKD. CDR3 size: 16 residues. V shed 6 bases and J 4 bases; nucleotides not matched to a gene: 11. CDR3 DNA sequence: TGTGCCATCAGGTTACCAACGGGACAGGGGGATTACGAGCAGTACTTC. Protein product: CAIRLPTGQGDYEQYF.

A note on this clone: Other DNA sequences within the sample encode an identical CDR3. The chain is built from TRBV18 and TRBJ1-1; tentatively, D is TRBD1 (6 bases). V was shortened by 3 bases and J by 1 base, with 6 bases between the two germline ends. This CDR3 has 13 amino acids. Germline V gene sequence: CDR1 KGHSH, CDR2 LQKENI. As DNA, the CDR3 is TGTGCCAGCTCACCGACAGGGAACACTGAAGCTTTCTTT. This sequence encodes CASSPTGNTEAFF.

Only one count was recorded for this clone. V gene TRBV6-6 combines with J gene TRBJ2-2, with D hard to call. The V end lost 0 bases, the J end lost 6 bases, and 8 bases lay between the germline ends. The CDR3 runs 14 residues. From germline, CDR1 is MNHNY and CDR2 SVGAGI (reference sequence). CDR3 coding DNA: TGTGCCAGCAGTTACTCGGGTCAGGCCGGGGAGCTGTTTTTT. Translating it yields CASSYSGQAGELFF.

Worth noting for this clone: At one end the junction does not follow the germline gene, possibly because of a read error. V gene TRBV7-7 combines with J gene TRBJ2-5, with D tentatively TRBD2 (6 bases). Germline V lookup: CDR1 SSHAT, CDR2 FNYEAQ (reference sequence). This CDR3 has 15 residues. The CDR3 reads CASSLGPSGQETQYF. The CDR3 nucleotides read TGTGCTAGCAGCTTAGGTCCCAGCGGGCAAGAGACCCAGTACTTC.

J is TRBJ2-7 and V is TRBV7-9, with TRBD1 matching 8 bases. V lost 6 bases and J lost 3; bases outside the gene matches: 4. Germline V gene sequence: CDR1 SEHNR, CDR2 FQNEAQ (reference sequence). This CDR3 comprises 13 residues. The CDR3 coding sequence is TGTGCCAGCAGTTGGACAGGGCTCTACGAGCAGTACTTC. Translated, it gives CASSWTGLYEQYF.